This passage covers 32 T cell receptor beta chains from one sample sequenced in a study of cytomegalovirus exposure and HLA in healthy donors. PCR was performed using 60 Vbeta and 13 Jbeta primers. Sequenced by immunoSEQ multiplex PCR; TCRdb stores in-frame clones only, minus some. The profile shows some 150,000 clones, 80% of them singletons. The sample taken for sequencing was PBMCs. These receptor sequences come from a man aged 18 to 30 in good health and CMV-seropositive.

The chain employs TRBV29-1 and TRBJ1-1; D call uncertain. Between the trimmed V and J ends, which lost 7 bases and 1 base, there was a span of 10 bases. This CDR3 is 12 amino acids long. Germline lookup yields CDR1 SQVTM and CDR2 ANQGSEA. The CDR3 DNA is TGCAGCGGTCTTGGGCCGAACACTGAAGCTTTCTTT. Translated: CSGLGPNTEAFF. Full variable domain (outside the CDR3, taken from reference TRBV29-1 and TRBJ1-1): SAVISQKPSRDICQRGTSLTIQCQVDSQVTMMFWYRQQPGQSLTLIATANQGSEATYESGFVIDKFPISRPNLTFSTLTVSNMSPEDSSIYLCSGLGPNTEAFFGQGTRLTVV.

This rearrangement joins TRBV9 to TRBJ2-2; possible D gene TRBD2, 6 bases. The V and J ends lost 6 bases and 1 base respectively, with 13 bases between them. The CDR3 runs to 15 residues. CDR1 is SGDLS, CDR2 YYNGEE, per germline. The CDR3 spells CASNPGLVNTGELFF. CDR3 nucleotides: TGTGCCAGCAACCCGGGACTGGTGAACACCGGGGAGCTGTTTTTT.

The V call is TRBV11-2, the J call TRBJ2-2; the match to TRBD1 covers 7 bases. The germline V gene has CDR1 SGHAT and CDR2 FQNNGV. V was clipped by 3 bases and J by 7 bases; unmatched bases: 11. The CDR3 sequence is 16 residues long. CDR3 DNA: TGTGCCAGCAGCTTTCCATCACAGGGGTTGAGCGGGGAGCTGTTTTTT. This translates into CASSFPSQGLSGELFF.

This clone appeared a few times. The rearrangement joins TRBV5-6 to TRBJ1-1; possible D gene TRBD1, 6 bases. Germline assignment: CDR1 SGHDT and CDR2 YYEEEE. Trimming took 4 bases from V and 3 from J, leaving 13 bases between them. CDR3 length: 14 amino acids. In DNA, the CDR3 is TGTGCCAGCAGCCTAGGACAGAGGGACACTGAAGCTTTCTTT. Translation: CASSLGQRDTEAFF.

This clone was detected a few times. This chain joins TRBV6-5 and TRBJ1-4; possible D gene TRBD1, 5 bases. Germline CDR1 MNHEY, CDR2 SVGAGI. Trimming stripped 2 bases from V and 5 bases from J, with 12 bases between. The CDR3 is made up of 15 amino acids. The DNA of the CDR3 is TGTGCCAGCAGTTACCGAGACAGAAGCAATGAAAAACTGTTTTTT. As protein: CASSYRDRSNEKLFF.

In nucleotides, the CDR3 is TGTGCCAGCAGCGTAGGCAGGGGAACCTACGAGCAGTACTTC. This translates into CASSVGRGTYEQYF. V and J are TRBV9 and TRBJ2-7; perhaps TRBD1 as D (6 bases). Germline lookup yields CDR1 SGDLS and CDR2 YYNGEE. This CDR3 is 14 amino acids long. V lost 0 bases and J lost 2, with 9 bases in between.

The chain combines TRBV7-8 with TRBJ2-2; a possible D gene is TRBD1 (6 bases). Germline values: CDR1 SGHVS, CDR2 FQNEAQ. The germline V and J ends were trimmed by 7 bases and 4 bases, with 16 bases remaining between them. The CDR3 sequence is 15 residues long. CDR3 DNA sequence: TGTGCCAGCAACATCCCACAGGGTTCCACCGGGGAGCTGTTTTTT. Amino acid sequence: CASNIPQGSTGELFF.

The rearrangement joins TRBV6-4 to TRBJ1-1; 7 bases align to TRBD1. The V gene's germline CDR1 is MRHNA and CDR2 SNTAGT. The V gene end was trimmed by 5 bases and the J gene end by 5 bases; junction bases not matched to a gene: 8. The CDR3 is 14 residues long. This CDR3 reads CASSLTGVGTEAFF. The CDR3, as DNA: TGTGCCAGCAGTCTAACAGGGGTAGGAACTGAAGCTTTCTTT.

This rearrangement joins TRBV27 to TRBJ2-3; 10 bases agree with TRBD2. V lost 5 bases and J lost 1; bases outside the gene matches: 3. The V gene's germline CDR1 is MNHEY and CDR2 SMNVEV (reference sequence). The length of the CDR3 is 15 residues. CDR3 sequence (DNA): TGTGCCAGCAGTGTAGCGGGAGGCGGCACAGATACGCAGTATTTT. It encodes CASSVAGGGTDTQYF.

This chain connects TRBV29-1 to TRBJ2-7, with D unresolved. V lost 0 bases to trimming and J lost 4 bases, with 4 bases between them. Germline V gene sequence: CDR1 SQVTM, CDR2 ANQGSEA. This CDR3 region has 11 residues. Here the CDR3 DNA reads TGCAGCGTTGAAGAGCGGTACGAGCAGTACTTC. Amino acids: CSVEERYEQYF.

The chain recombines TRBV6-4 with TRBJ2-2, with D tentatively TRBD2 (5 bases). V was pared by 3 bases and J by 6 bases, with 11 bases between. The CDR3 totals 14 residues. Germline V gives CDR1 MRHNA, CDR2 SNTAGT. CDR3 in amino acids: CASSEKGGSGELFF. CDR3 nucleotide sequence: TGTGCCAGCAGTGAAAAAGGAGGTTCCGGGGAGCTGTTTTTT.

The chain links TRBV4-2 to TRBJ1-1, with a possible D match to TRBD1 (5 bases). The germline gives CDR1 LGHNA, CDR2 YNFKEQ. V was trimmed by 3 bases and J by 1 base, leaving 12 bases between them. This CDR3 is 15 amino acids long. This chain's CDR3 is CASSHDLRENTEAFF. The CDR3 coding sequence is TGTGCCAGCAGCCATGACCTCAGGGAGAACACTGAAGCTTTCTTT.

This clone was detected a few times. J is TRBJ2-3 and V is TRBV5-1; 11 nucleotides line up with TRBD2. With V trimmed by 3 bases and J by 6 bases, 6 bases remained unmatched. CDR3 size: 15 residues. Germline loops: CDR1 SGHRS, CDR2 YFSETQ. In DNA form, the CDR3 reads TGCGCCAGCAGCTCCCGGACTAGCGGGTTGGATACGCAGTATTTT. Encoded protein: CASSSRTSGLDTQYF.

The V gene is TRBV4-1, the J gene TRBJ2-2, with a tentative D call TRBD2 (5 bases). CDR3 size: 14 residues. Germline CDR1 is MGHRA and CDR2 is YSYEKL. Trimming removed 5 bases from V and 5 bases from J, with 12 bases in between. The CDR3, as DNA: TGCGCCAGCAGCACACCGACGGGAACCGGGGAGCTGTTTTTT. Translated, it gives CASSTPTGTGELFF.

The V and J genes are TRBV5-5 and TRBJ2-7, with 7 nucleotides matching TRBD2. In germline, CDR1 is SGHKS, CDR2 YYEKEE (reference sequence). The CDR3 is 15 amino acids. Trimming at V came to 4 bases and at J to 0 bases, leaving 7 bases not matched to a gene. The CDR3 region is CASSLPWGGSYEQYF. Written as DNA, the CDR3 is TGTGCCAGCAGCCTGCCCTGGGGGGGCTCCTACGAGCAGTACTTC.

The CDR3 here is CASSPPSGGFKEQFF. The CDR3 DNA reads as TGTGCCAGCAGCCCCCCGAGCGGGGGGTTTAAGGAGCAGTTCTTC. This chain uses TRBV7-9 with TRBJ2-1; 9 positions match TRBD2. V was clipped by 5 bases and J by 10 bases; unmatched bases: 12. The CDR3 is made up of 15 amino acids. Germline values: CDR1 SEHNR, CDR2 FQNEAQ (reference sequence).

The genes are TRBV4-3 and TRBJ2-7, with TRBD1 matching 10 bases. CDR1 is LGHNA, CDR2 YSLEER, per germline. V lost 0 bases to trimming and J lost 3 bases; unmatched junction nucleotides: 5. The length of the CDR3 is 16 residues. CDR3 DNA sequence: TGCGCCAGCAGCCAAGATTCAGGGACAGGGGACTACGAGCAGTACTTC. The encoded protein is CASSQDSGTGDYEQYF.

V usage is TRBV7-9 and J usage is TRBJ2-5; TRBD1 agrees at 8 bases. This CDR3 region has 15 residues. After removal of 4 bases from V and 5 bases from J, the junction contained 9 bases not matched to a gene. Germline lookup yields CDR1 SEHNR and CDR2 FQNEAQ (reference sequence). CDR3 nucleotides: TGTGCCAGCAGCTCCGCGCAGGGGGCGCGGGAGACCCAGTACTTC. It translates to CASSSAQGARETQYF.

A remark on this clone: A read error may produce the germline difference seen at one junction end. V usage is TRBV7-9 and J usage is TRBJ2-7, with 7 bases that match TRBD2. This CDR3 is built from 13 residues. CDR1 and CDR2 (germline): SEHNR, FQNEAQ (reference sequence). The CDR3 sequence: CSSSRTAGDEQYF. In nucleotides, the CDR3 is TGTTCCAGCAGCCGAACTGCGGGGGACGAGCAGTACTTC.

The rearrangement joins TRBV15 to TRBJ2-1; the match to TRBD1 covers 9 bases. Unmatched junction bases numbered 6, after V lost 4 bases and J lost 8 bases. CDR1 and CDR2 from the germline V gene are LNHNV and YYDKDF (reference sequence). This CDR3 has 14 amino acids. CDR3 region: CATSNGQGLDEQFF. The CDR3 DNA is TGTGCCACCAGCAATGGACAGGGGCTCGATGAGCAGTTCTTC. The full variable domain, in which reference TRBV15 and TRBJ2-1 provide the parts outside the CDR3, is DAMVIQNPRYQVTQFGKPVTLSCSQTLNHNVMYWYQQKSSQAPKLLFHYYDKDFNNEADTPDNFQSRRPNTSFCFLDIRSPGLGDTAMYLCATSNGQGLDEQFFGPGTRLTVL.

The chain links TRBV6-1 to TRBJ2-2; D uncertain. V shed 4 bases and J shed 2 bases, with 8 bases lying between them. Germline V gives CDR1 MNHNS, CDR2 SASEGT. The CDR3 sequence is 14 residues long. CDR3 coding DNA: TGTGCCAGCAGTGTAACTGCTAACACCGGGGAGCTGTTTTTT. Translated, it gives CASSVTANTGELFF.

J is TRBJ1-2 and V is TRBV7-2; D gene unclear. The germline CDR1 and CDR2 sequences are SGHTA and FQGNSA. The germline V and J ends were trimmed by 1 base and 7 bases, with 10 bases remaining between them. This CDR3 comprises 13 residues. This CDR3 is CASSLVQPSGYTF. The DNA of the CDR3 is TGTGCCAGCAGCTTAGTACAGCCAAGTGGCTACACCTTC.

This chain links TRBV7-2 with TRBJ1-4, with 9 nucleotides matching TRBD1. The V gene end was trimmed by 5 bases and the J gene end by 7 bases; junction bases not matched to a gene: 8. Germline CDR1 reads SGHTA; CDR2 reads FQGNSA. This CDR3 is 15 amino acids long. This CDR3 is CASSIQGADSEKLFF. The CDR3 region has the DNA TGTGCCAGCAGCATACAGGGGGCTGACAGTGAAAAACTGTTTTTT.

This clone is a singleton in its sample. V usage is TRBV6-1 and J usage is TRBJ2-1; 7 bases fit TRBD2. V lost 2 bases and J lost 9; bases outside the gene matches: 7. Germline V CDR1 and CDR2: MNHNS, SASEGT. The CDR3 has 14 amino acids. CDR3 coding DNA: TGTGCCAGCAGTGAACCCCCGGGGGGAGGTGAGCAGTTCTTC. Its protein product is CASSEPPGGGEQFF.

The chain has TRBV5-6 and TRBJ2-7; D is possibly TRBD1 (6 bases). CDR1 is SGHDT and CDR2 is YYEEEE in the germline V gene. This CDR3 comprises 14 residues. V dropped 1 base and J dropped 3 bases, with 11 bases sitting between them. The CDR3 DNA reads TGTGCCAGCAGCTTGTGGGGGCTGAACTACGAGCAGTACTTC. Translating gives CASSLWGLNYEQYF.

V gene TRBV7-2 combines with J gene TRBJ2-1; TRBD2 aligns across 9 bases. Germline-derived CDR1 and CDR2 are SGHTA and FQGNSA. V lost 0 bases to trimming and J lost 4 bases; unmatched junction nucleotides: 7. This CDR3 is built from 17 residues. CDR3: CASSLALGSGGYNEQFF. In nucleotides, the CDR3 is TGTGCCAGCAGCTTAGCGCTGGGTAGCGGGGGATACAATGAGCAGTTCTTC.

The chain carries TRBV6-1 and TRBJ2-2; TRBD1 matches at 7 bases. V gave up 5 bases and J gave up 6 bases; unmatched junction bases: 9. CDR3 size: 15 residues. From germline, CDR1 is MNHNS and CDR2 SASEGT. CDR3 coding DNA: TGTGCCAGCAGTAATCGACAGGGCTCCTCCGGGGAGCTGTTTTTT. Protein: CASSNRQGSSGELFF.

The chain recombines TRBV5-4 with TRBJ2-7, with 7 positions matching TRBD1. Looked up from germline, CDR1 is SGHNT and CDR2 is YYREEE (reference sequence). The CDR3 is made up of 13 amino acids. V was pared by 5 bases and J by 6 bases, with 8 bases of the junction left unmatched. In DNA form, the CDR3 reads TGTGCCAGCAGGAGGGACAGCACGGGCGAGCAGTACTTC. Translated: CASRRDSTGEQYF. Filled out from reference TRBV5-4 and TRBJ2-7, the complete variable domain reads ETGVTQSPTHLIKTRGQQVTLRCSSQSGHNTVSWYQQALGQGPQFIFQYYREEENGRGNFPPRFSGLQFPNYSSELNVNALELDDSALYLCASRRDSTGEQYFGPGTRLTVT.

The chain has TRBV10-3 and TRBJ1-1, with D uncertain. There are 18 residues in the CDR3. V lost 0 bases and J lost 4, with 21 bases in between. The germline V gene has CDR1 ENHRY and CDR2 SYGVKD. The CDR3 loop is CAISESYGRTVGSTEAFF. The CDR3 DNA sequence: TGTGCCATCAGTGAGTCATACGGCAGGACCGTAGGGAGCACTGAAGCTTTCTTT.

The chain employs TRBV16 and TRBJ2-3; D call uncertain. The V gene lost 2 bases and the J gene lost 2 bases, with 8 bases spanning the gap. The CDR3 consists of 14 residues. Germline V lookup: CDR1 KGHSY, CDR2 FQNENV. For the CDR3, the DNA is TGTGCCAGCAGCCAAGCCCAGTTCACAGATACGCAGTATTTT. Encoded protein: CASSQAQFTDTQYF. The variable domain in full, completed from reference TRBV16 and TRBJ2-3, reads GEEVAQTPKHLVRGEGQKAKLYCAPIKGHSYVFWYQQVLKNEFKFLISFQNENVFDETGMPKERFSAKCLPNSPCSLEIQATKLEDSAVYFCASSQAQFTDTQYFGPGTRLTVL.

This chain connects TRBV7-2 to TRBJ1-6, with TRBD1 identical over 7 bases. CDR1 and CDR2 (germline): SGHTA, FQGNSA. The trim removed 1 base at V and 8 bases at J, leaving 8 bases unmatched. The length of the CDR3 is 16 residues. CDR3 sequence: CASSLDLTGMDSPLHF. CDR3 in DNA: TGTGCCAGCAGCTTAGACCTGACAGGGATGGATTCACCCCTCCACTTT.

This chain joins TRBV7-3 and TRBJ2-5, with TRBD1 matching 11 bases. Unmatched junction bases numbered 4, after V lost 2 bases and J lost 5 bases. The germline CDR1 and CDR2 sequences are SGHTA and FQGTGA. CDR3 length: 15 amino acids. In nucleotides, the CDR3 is TGTGCCAGCAGCTTAGGGGGACAGGGGGGGGAGACCCAGTACTTC. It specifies CASSLGGQGGETQYF. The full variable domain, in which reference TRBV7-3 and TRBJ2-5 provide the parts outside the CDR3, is GAGVSQTPSNKVTEKGKYVELRCDPISGHTALYWYRQSLGQGPEFLIYFQGTGAADDSGLPNDRFFAVRPEGSVSTLKIQRTERGDSAVYLCASSLGGQGGETQYFGPGTRLLVL.